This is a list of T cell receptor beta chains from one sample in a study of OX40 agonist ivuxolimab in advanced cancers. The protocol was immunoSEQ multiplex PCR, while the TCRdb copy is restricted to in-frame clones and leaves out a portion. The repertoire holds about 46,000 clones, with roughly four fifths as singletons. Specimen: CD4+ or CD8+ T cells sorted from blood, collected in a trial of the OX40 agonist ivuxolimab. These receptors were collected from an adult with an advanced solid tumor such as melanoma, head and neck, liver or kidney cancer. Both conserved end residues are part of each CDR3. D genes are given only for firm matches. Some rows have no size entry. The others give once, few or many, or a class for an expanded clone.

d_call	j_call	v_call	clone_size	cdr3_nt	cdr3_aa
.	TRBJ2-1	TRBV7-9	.	TGTGCCAGCAGCAGACATAGTGGCACCTACAATGAGCAGTTCTTC	CASSRHSGTYNEQFF
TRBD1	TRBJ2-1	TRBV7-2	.	TGTGCCAGCAGCTTAGGGGTTTGGGGACAGGTCTCCAATGAGCAGTTCTTC	CASSLGVWGQVSNEQFF
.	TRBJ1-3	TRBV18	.	TGTGCCAGGGGGGGGAGGGTTGGCAACACCATATATTTT	CARGGRVGNTIYF
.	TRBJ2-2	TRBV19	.	TGTGCCAGTAGTTTTCTGGACCGGCTGAACACCGGGGAGCTGTTTTTT	CASSFLDRLNTGELFF
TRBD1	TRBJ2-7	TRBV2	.	TGTGCCGGTGGAGGGACAGGACACTACGAGCAGTACTTC	CAGGGTGHYEQYF
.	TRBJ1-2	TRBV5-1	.	TGCGCCAGCAATTTCGGGGGTCTAGCGACAGACTATGGCTACACCTTC	CASNFGGLATDYGYTF
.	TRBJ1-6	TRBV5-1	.	TGCGCCAGCAGCCAGGGGTATAATTCACCCCTCCACTTT	CASSQGYNSPLHF
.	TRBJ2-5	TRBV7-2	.	TGTGCCAGCAGCTTCTCACAGGGCGGAGAGACCCAGTACTTC	CASSFSQGGETQYF
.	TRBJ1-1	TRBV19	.	TGTGCCAGTAGTACCACCCCGGGACGAGACTCTTTTCGGAGGTACACTGAAGCTTTCTTT	CASSTTPGRDSFRRYTEAFF
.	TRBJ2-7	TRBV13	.	TGTGCCAGCAGCTCCCCCGGGGGGCAGGGGGCCCTCTACGAGCAGTACTTC	CASSSPGGQGALYEQYF
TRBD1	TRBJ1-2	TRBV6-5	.	TGTGCCAGCAGTTACTCGACAGGGGGTGGCTACACCTTC	CASSYSTGGGYTF
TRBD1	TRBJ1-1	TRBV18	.	TGTGCCAGCTCGCCTCAGGGGGCGCGGATGAACACTGAAGCTTTCTTT	CASSPQGARMNTEAFF
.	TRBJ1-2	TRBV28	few	TGTGCCAGCACCCCGGGACACGGAGCTGGCTACACCTTC	CASTPGHGAGYTF
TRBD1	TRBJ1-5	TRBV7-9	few	TGTGCCAGCAGCTTGGTAGGGGGCCCGAATCAGCCCCAGCATTTT	CASSLVGGPNQPQHF
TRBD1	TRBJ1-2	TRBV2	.	TGTGCCAGCAGTGTTTGGGGACAGCAATTCTATGGCTACACCTTC	CASSVWGQQFYGYTF
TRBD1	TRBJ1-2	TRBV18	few	TGTGCCAGCTTCCTACAGGGGGGGAATGGCTACACCTTC	CASFLQGGNGYTF
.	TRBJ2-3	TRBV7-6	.	TGTGCCAGCAGCACCCCTTTCGGGATAGATACGCAGTATTTT	CASSTPFGIDTQYF
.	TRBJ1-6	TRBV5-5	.	TGTGCCAGCAGCCCTTATTGGGGTGACAATTCACCCCTCCACTTT	CASSPYWGDNSPLHF